This T cell receptor beta chain was captured by sequencing in a study of blood T cell repertoires in COVID-19. Overall study context: T cells, B-cell-depleted T cells, or PBMCs provided the cDNA or gDNA that served as material.

Original processing methods: Estimation of nucleated cell counts relied on the amplification of reference gene primers. The assay was immunoSEQ multiplex PCR, and TCRdb's table has in-frame clones only and misses some. That table is the source of V, J and clone size, and D and trimming were worked out from the DNA. The profile shows about 150,000 clones, 84% of them singletons. The length of the CDR3 is 13 residues. Looked up from germline, CDR1 is SGDLS and CDR2 is YYNGEE. Between the trimmed V and J ends, which lost 4 bases and 1 base, there was a span of 7 bases. The TCR sequence derives from a woman in her fifties or sixties with acute or convalescent COVID-19. V usage is TRBV9 and J usage is TRBJ2-3; D is undetermined. Material: peripheral blood. The CDR3, as DNA: TGTGCCAGCAGCCCCAGCGGCACAGATACGCAGTATTTT. Translation gives CASSPSGTDTQYF. Variable domain in full (rest from reference TRBV9 and TRBJ2-3): DSGVTQTPKHLITATGQRVTLRCSPRSGDLSVYWYQQSLDQGLQFLIQYYNGEERAKGNILERFSAQQFPDLHSELNLSSLELGDSALYFCASSPSGTDTQYFGPGTRLTVL.